This T cell receptor (beta chain) was observed in a study of vaccination and CD4 T cells after COVID-19. On the study more broadly: Each convalescent patient was PCR positive for SARS-CoV-2 on nasal swab; eight to ten cases were mild and one severe. Convalescents were six males and four females, two of them Hispanic.

This clonotype is labeled medium-sized. What it recognizes is unknown. Sequenced with the Oncomine TCR Beta short-read assay was DNA taken from cultured CD4+ T cells. Using its own MiXCR run on the PCR reads, TCRdb lists one record per CDR3 protein. In the table there are 3,500 to 5,000 distinct CDR3 sequences, about 20% of which are singletons. Specified treatment: approximately 10-day PBMC culture with coronavirus spike peptide pools or control peptides (ViraFEST assay). When 10 days of culture had elapsed, CD4+ T cells were isolated by negative selection. The CDR3 is 13 residues long. The V end was cut by 6 bases, the J end by 2 bases, with 10 bases between. CDR1 and CDR2 from the germline V gene are SGHTA and FQGNSA.

The sequencing here drew on CD4+ T cells from blood, cultured in vitro, taken after SARS-CoV-2 vaccination. The J gene is TRBJ1-2, the V gene TRBV7-2; D is ambiguous. The receptor was derived from a human donor who had recovered from COVID-19. Written as DNA, the CDR3 is TGTGCCAGCAGTCCAGACAAGAACTATGGCTACACCTTC. Translation gives CASSPDKNYGYTF.